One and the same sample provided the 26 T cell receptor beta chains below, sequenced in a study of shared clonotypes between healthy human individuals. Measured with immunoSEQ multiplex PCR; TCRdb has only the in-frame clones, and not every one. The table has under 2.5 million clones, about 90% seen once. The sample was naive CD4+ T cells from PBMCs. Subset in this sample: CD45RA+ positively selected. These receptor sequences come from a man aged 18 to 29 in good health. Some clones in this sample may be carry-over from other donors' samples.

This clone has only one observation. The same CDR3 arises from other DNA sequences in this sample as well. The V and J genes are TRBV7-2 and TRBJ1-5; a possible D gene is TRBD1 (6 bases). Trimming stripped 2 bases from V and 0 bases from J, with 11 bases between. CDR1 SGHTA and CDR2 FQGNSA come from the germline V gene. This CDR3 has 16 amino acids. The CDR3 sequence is CASSLLGAPSNQPQHF. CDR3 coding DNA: TGTGCCAGCAGCTTATTGGGGGCCCCTAGCAATCAGCCCCAGCATTTT. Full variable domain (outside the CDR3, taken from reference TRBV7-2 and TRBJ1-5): GAGVSQSPSNKVTEKGKDVELRCDPISGHTALYWYRQSLGQGLEFLIYFQGNSAPDKSGLPSDRFSAERTGGSVSTLTIQRTQQEDSAVYLCASSLLGAPSNQPQHFGDGTRLSIL.

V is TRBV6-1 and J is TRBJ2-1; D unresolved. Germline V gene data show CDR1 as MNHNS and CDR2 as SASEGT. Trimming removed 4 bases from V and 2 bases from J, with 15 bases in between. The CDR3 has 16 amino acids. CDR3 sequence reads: CASSGQATPPYNEQFF. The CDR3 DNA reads TGTGCCAGCAGTGGGCAGGCCACTCCACCCTACAATGAGCAGTTCTTC.

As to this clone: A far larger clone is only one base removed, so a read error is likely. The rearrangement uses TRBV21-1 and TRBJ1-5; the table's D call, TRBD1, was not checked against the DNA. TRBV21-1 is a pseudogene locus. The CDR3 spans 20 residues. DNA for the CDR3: TGTGCCAGCAGCAAAGAGGGTGGGACAGGGGGCTTTGTGGGCAATCAGCCCCAGCATTTT. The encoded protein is CASSKEGGTGGFVGNQPQHF.

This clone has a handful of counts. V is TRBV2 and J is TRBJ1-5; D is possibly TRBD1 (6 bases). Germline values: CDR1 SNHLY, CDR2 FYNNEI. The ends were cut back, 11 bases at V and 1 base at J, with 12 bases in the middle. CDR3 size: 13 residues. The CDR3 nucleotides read TGTGCCGGGGCGGGGACAAGCAATCAGCCCCAGCATTTT. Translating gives CAGAGTSNQPQHF.

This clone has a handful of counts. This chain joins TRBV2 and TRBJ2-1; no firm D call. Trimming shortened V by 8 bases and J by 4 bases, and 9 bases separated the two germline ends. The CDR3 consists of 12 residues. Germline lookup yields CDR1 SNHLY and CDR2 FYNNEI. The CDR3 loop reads CASGEGYNEQFF. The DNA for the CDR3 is TGTGCCAGCGGGGAAGGGTACAATGAGCAGTTCTTC. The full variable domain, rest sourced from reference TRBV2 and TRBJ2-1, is EPEVTQTPSHQVTQMGQEVILRCVPISNHLYFYWYRQILGQKVEFLVSFYNNEISEKSEIFDDQFSVERPDGSNFTLKIRSTKLEDSAMYFCASGEGYNEQFFGPGTRLTVL.

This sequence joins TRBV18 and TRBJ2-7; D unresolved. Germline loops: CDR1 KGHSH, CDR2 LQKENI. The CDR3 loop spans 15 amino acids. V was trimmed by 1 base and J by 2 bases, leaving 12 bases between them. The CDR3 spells CASSPRSGQAYEQYF. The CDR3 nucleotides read TGTGCCAGCTCACCACGGTCTGGGCAGGCCTACGAGCAGTACTTC. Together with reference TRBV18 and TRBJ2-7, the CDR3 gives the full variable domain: NAGVMQNPRHLVRRRGQEARLRCSPMKGHSHVYWYRQLPEEGLKFMVYLQKENIIDESGMPKERFSAEFPKEGPSILRIQQVVRGDSAAYFCASSPRSGQAYEQYFGPGTRLTVT.

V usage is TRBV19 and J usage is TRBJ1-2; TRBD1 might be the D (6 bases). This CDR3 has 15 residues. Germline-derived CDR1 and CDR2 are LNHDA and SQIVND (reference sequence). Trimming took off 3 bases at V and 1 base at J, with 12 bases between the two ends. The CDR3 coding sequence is TGTGCCAGTAGTATGACAGGTCTCCATAACTATGGCTACACCTTC. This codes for CASSMTGLHNYGYTF.

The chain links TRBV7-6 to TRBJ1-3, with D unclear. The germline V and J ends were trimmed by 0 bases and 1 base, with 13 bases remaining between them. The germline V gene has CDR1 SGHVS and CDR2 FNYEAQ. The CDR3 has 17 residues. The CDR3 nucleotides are TGTGCCAGCAGCTTAGCGCATCCGGGCGCATCTGGAAACACCATATATTTT. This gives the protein CASSLAHPGASGNTIYF.

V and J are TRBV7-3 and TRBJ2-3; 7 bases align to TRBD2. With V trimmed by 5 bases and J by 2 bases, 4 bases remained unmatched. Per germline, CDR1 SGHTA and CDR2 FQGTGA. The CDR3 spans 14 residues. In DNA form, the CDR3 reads TGTGCCAGCAGCCAAGGGAGGGACACAGATACGCAGTATTTT. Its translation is CASSQGRDTDTQYF.

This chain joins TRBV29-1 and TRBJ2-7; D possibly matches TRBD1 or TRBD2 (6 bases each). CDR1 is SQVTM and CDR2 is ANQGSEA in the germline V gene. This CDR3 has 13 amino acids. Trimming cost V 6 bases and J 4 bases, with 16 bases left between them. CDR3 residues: CSVRGRNLYEQYF. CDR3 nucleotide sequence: TGCAGCGTCCGGGGGCGAAACCTTTACGAGCAGTACTTC.

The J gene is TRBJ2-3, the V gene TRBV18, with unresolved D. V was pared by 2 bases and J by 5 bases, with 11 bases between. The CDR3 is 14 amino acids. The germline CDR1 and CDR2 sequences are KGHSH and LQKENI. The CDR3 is CASSPTAPEDTQYF. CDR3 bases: TGTGCCAGCTCACCAACGGCCCCAGAAGATACGCAGTATTTT.

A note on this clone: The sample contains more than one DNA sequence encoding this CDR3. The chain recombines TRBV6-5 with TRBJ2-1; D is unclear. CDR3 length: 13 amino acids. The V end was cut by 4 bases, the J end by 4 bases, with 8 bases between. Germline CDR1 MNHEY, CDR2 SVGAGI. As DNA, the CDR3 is TGTGCCAGCAGTTTTCAGGATTACAATGAGCAGTTCTTC. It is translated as CASSFQDYNEQFF.

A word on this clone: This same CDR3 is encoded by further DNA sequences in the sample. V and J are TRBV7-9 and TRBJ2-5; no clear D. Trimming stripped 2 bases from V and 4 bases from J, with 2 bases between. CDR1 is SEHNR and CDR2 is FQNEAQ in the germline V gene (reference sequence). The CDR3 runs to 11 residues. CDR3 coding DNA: TGTGCCAGCAGCTTATCAGAGACCCAGTACTTC. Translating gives CASSLSETQYF.

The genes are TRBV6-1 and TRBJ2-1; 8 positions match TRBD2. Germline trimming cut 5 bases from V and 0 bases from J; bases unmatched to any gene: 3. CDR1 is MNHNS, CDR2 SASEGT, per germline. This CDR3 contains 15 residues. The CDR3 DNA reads TGTGCCAGCAGTATCCTAGCGGGCTCCTACAATGAGCAGTTCTTC. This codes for CASSILAGSYNEQFF.

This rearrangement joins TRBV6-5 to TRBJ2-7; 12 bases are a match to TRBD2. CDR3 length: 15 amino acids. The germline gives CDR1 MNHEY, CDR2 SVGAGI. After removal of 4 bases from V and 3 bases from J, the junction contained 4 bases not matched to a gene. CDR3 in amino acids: CASSLTSGRSYEQYF. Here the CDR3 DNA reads TGTGCCAGCAGTTTAACTAGCGGGAGGAGCTACGAGCAGTACTTC.

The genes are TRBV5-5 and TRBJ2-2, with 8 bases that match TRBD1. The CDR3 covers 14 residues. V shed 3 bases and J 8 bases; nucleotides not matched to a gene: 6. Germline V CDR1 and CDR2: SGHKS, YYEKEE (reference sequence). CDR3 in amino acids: CASSSDRGSGELFF. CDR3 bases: TGTGCCAGCAGCTCAGACAGGGGATCTGGGGAGCTGTTTTTT. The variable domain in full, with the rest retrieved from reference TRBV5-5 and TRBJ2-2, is DAGVTQSPTHLIKTRGQQVTLRCSPISGHKSVSWYQQVLGQGPQFIFQYYEKEERGRGNFPDRFSARQFPNYSSELNVNALLLGDSALYLCASSSDRGSGELFFGEGSRLTVL.

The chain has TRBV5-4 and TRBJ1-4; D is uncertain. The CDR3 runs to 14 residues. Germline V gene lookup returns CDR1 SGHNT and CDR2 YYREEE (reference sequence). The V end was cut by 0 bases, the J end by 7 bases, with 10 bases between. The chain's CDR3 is CASSLGRRGEKLFF. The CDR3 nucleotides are TGTGCCAGCAGCTTGGGGCGCCGGGGTGAAAAACTGTTTTTT.

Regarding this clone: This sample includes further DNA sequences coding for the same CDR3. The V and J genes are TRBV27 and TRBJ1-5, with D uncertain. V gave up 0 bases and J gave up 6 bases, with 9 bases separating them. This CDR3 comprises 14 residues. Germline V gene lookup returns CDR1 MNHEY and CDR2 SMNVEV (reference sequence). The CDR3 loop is CASSLSGSGQPQHF. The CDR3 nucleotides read TGTGCCAGCAGTTTATCTGGGAGCGGTCAGCCCCAGCATTTT.

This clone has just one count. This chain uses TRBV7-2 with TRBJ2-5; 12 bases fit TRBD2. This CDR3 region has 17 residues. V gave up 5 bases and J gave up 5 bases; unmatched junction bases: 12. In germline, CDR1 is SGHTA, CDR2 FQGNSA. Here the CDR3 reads CASSPKTSGRGSETQYF. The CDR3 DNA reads TGTGCCAGCAGCCCCAAGACTAGCGGGAGAGGGTCCGAGACCCAGTACTTC.

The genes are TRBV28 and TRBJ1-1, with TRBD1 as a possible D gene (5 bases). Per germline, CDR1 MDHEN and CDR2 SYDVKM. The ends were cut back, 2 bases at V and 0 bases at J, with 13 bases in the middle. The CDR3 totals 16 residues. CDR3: CASSLVSHRMNTEAFF. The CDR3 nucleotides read TGTGCCAGCAGTTTAGTATCCCACAGGATGAACACTGAAGCTTTCTTT.

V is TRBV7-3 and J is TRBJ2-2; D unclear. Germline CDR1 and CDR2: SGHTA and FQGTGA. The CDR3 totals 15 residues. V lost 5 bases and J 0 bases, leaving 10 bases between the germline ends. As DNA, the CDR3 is TGTGCCAGCAGCAAACAGACCGCGAACACCGGGGAGCTGTTTTTT. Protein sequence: CASSKQTANTGELFF.

The CDR3 DNA is TGTGCCAGCAGCGTAGGGTCTAGCGGGAGACCTCATACGCAGTATTTT. Translating gives CASSVGSSGRPHTQYF. V and J are TRBV9 and TRBJ2-3, with 10 bases that match TRBD2. The CDR3 runs 16 residues. V lost 0 bases to trimming and J lost 7 bases; unmatched junction nucleotides: 8. Germline V gene data show CDR1 as SGDLS and CDR2 as YYNGEE.

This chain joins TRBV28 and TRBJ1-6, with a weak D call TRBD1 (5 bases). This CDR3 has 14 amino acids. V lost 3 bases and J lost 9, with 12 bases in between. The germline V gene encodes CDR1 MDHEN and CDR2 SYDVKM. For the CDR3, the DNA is TGTGCCAGCAGTTTGTGGGGGGGGAGTTCACCCCTCCACTTT. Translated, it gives CASSLWGGSSPLHF.

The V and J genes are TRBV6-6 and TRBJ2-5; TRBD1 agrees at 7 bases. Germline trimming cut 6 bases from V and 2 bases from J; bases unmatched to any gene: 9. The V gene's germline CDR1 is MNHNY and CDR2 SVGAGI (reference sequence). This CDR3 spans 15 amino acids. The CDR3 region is CASRQGQPLQETQYF. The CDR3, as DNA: TGTGCCAGCAGGCAGGGACAGCCATTACAAGAGACCCAGTACTTC.

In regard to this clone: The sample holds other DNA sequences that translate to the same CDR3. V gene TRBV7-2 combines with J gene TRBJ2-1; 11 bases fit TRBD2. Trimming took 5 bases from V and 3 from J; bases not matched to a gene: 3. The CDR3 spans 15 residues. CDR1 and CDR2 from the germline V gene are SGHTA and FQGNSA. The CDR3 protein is CASSLLAGDYNEQFF. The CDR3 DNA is TGTGCCAGCAGCCTACTAGCGGGGGACTACAATGAGCAGTTCTTC. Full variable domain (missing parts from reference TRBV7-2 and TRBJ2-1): GAGVSQSPSNKVTEKGKDVELRCDPISGHTALYWYRQSLGQGLEFLIYFQGNSAPDKSGLPSDRFSAERTGGSVSTLTIQRTQQEDSAVYLCASSLLAGDYNEQFFGPGTRLTVL.

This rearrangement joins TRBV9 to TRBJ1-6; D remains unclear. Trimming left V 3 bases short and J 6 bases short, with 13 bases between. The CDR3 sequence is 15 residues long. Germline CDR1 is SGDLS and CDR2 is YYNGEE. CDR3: CASSGQRGGNSPLHF. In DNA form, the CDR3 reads TGTGCCAGCAGCGGCCAACGAGGAGGTAATTCACCCCTCCACTTT.